The entry that follows covers one T cell receptor (beta chain) sequence. The antigen remains undetermined. It was RNA transcripts that yielded the amplified TCR beta CDR3 regions. Carried out on the TCR CDR3, a first-round RT-PCR used the HTBI primer set. One entry per CDR3 protein, called by TCRdb with MiXCR from the multiplex PCR reads. The sample records about 620,000 distinct CDR3 sequences, around 15% being singletons. These data originate in a study of T cells in Graves' hyperthyroidism and ophthalmopathy. Study as a whole: The blood sample was taken at first diagnosis, before treatment began.

CDR1 and CDR2 (germline): MGHRA, YSYEKL. Trimming stripped 0 bases from V and 1 base from J, with 22 bases between. The CDR3 runs 20 residues. Study observations and caveats: Blood also carried most thyroid clonotypes expanded above 0.001.

V usage is TRBV4-1 and J usage is TRBJ2-4; D is possibly TRBD1 (6 bases). The sequence was collected from a woman in her thirties with Graves' hyperthyroidism. Sequenced input: blood. The DNA for the CDR3 is TGCGCCAGCAGCCAAGAAACCGGGACAAGCTTACTGAGGGCCAAAAACATTCAGTACTTC. Translating gives CASSQETGTSLLRAKNIQYF.